This TCR beta chain was sequenced in a study of cytomegalovirus exposure and HLA in healthy donors (dated by TCRdb to the late 2010s). The study in broad terms: According to an earlier analysis of 550 to 750 of the donors, 150 million to 200 million T cells yielded over 90 million unique TCR beta sequences and around 300 Gb of sequence data. The study combined high-throughput TCR immunosequencing, statistical association of individual TCRs with disease status, and machine learning to predict cytomegalovirus infection status. A handful of DR-DQ haplotypes were handled as single units for association and clustering because linkage in the cohort was strong. The study aimed to test whether cataloging public T cell receptors could reveal signatures of past pathogen exposure. In a later genetic analysis, genome-wide SNP genotypes for about 55% of the roughly 700 donors were used, and that subset was treated as a discovery cohort. Among a few hundred genotyped donors of the cohort, an average of about 240,000 unique TCR beta nucleotide sequences were sequenced per donor, roughly 18% of them non-productive. Rather than using new phenotypic data, the later analysis identified candidate immune exposures from TCR beta sequences and from how often those sequences occurred across donors. HLA typing included class I and class II loci at four-digit resolution. Donor age, sex, ethnicity and CMV serostatus were collected together with the repertoire data. Every repertoire in the discovery cohort had been generated on one and the same sequencing platform. Besides the first cohort of more than 650 subjects, a separate validation cohort made up of 120 different subjects was used. Of the roughly 400 genotyped donors, 75% to 85% were placed in the genetic ancestry cluster associated with self-reported Caucasian donors. The study profiled the T cell repertoires of about 640 subjects by immunosequencing and related them to cytomegalovirus serostatus. In an earlier analysis of a few hundred of the donors, high-throughput TCR beta sequencing was used to judge whether each TCR beta V gene segment behaved as functional or pseudogenic. An early release that covered more than 550 HLA-typed donors contained around 330 gigabases of sequencing data and 75 million to 100 million unique TCR sequences. Typing coverage differed by locus: A, B, C, DRB1 and DQB1 were typed in roughly 620-630 donors, DQA1 in 522, DPA1 in approximately 610, and DPB1 in just under 480. To study patterns of TCR occurrence, a later analysis re-analyzed previously published TCR beta repertoires from more than 550 donors and added high-resolution HLA genotyping. What the research found in general, with its limitations: In an earlier analysis of roughly 500 of the donors, most TCR beta V segments appeared in productive rearrangements about 87% or about 30% of the time, broadly matching IMGT annotations. In the study, some 160 TCR beta chains were listed as associated with cytomegalovirus. A later analysis reported that several top co-occurrence clusters appeared linked to parvovirus B19, influenza, CMV and Epstein-Barr virus. According to the authors, the approach could potentially be generalized to other disease states and immunological phenotypes. In vitro tests confirmed that a few of the cytomegalovirus-associated TCR beta chains recognize cytomegalovirus antigens. In a later analysis, most CMV-associated TCR beta chains were found to appear HLA-restricted, with HLA associations seemingly driven largely by CMV exposure. Correlated functional status among segregating V segments might be attributable to linkage disequilibrium, but an unknown experimental factor could not be ruled out. Specific HLA alleles were associated with 15,000 to 20,000 TCR beta sequences at a false discovery rate of 0.05 in a later analysis. Most TCR sequences were observed very rarely across donors, whereas some public TCRs were present in many individuals. According to a later analysis, TCR association rates differed among HLA loci, with DRB1 alleles showing the most associated TCRs and HLA-C alleles showing the fewest. An association between a missense DCLRE1C variant and V-gene and J-gene trimming of TCR beta chains was found in a later genetic analysis and replicated in an independent cohort. When HLA alleles, especially DR and DQ, strongly co-occurred, attributing TCR associations to individual alleles was difficult. Sequencing depth was assumed to be roughly uniform across donors in the presence/absence analyses, though that assumption may not hold. The 87-base-pair reads could not distinguish some IMGT-functional V segments, including TRBV6-2 and TRBV6-3, so those segments were excluded. A group of highly shared sequence variants was considered likely to be a technical artifact of the sequencing pipeline. A further reported finding was that TCR beta sequences accurately predicted the HLA-A and HLA-B alleles for most subjects in the first cohort. Cytomegalovirus status was reported to be diagnosed by the classifier with high specificity and sensitivity in both the original and validation cohorts. A later genetic analysis reported fewer N-insertions in productive TCRs among donors in an Asian-associated ancestry cluster than the roughly 700-donor mean. In a later analysis, HLA-associated TCR beta chains showed more clonal expansion and lower generation probabilities than non-associated chains that were equally common. Immune exposure information for the cohort was limited to CMV serostatus. Because HLA typing was missing for some donors at each locus, association tests included only the typed subset. In this cohort, only TCR beta chains were sequenced, and detectable features were limited by the absence of alpha or paired-chain data. Because counts were too low, 15 to 20 rarely observed V segments, including chromosome 9 orphons, were excluded from the earlier analysis of 500 to 700 of the donors.

In total, 600 or so healthy bone marrow donors made up the cohort. At the time of sampling, every cohort member was nominally healthy, though immune exposures that went unrecorded were likely present. The donor was CMV seronegative and was included in the group of several hundred seronegative cohort members. A peripheral blood sample was provided by each donor, and peripheral blood mononuclear cells were used for TCR beta sequencing. Genomic DNA was extracted from the blood cell samples with the Qiagen DNeasy Blood Extraction Kit. Of note for this clone: No antigen is known for it. No qualities accompany the bases; no much larger clone lies one base away. At the DNA level, this CDR3 is encoded by other sequences in the same sample as well.

The method was the immunoSEQ multiplex PCR assay. A mixture of 60 forward primers for TCR Vbeta segments and 13 reverse primers for TCR Jbeta segments was used in the multiplex PCR. A multiplex PCR assay on genomic DNA amplified the CDR3 region of rearranged TCR beta genes. The Illumina HiSeq System was used to sequence the amplified TCR beta libraries as 87-base-pair reads. The source study handled its data this way. A later analysis counted approximately 74 million unique TCR beta chains across the 550 to 800 repertoires, and around 12 million of these chains were shared by at least two donors. Raw reads were error-corrected and collapsed into unique sequences by a nearest-neighbor algorithm in which closely related sequences were merged to remove PCR and sequencing errors. Alignment of CDR3 sequences to IMGT reference sequences was used to assign V, D and J gene segments. Each retained sequence needed at least a six-nucleotide match to both a V gene segment and a J gene segment. Rearrangements were classified as productive when the CDR3 lacked stop codons and remained in frame with V and J, and all other rearrangements were classified as non-productive. CDR3 was defined according to IMGT convention as the region running from the second conserved V-encoded cysteine to the conserved J-encoded phenylalanine. In an earlier analysis of some 550 of the donors, sequences lacking an unambiguous match to a single V gene segment were excluded. An earlier analysis of fewer than 750 of the donors classified V segments as functional when productive rearrangements were above 56.7% and as segregating when the standard deviation between donors was above 5%. A statistical classification framework was developed to diagnose cytomegalovirus status using the catalog of TCR beta chain sequences. In a later analysis, V and J genes were assigned by comparing TCR nucleotide sequences against IMGT/GENE-DB human TR gene sequences. A later analysis assigned CDR3 sequences and most-parsimonious VDJ recombination scenarios with the TCRdist pipeline. In a later analysis, each TCR beta chain was defined by its CDR3 amino acid sequence together with its V-gene family, and reads without a unique V-gene family were excluded. As a way to deal with suspected cross-contamination and a sequencing artifact, a later analysis dropped hundreds of nucleotide sequences that were highly shared and had low generation probability. In a later analysis, a clonal expansion index for each public chain was calculated from normalized within-repertoire ranks of inferred template counts. In a later analysis, generation probabilities were computed using a VDJ recombination model fitted to out-of-frame rearrangements, and the results were checked against IGoR. A later analysis scored TCR-TCR, TCR-HLA and TCR-CMV co-occurrence with hypergeometric tests, applying a repertoire-size bias correction to TCR pairs. False discovery rates were estimated in a later analysis by permuting HLA or CMV assignments 20 times. A later analysis grouped co-occurring TCRs with DBSCAN, adding TCRdist sequence similarity when clustering within HLA-allele-positive subsets. Co-occurrence clustering excluded repertoires with fewer than 30,000 or more than 120,000 public chains, plus five with anomalous nucleotide sharing. TCRdb carries this immuneACCESS record with in-frame sequences only. Its versions omit some clonotypes, under half of them owing to an unresolved V gene in the studies checked, with the rest unexplained. V, J and clone size reflect that table, while D and trimming were determined from the DNA. The sample table contains nearly 95,000 clones; only one count was recorded for less than 8% of them. Approximately 2.4% of the sample is held by the ten biggest clonotypes.

V was cut back by 3 bases and J by 4 bases, leaving a gap of 2 bases between them. From the cysteine through the phenylalanine, the CDR3 covers 11 amino acids. Solely the CDR3 DNA is kept, with 33 bases framed from the first base. As encoded in the germline V gene (reference sequence), CDR1 is SGHNT while CDR2 is YYREEE. The rearrangement combines TRBV5-4 with TRBJ2-1, with the identity of the D gene unclear. The clonotype originates from a man aged 45-65 years in good health and CMV-seronegative. What was sequenced was PBMCs. For the CDR3, the sequence is CASSSYNEQFF. The nucleotides read TGTGCCAGCAGCTCGTACAATGAGCAGTTCTTC.